This TCR beta chain stems from a study of regulatory T cells in long-lasting Graves disease. CDR1 and CDR2 from the germline V gene are MNHNS and SASEGT. The CDR3 contains 13 residues. Time point given: newly diagnosed GD, antithyroid drugs for less than 3 months. PBMC RNA was the source of the TCR library. American Thyroid Association guidelines were used to diagnose Graves' disease. Study-wide points: Lower TCR diversity was seen in persistent Graves' patients than in newly diagnosed ones.

As concerns this clonotype: Its cognate antigen is unknown. A far bigger clonotype differs at one base, so this is likely a read error.

Arm-PCR of CDR3 regions and iRepertoire HTBI primers were used to build TCR beta libraries. MiXCR, applied by TCRdb to the multiplex PCR reads, yields one record per CDR3 protein. Here the sample spans 300,000 to 400,000 distinct CDR3 sequences, 16% being singletons. In addition, the sample was reused for a study of T cells in Graves' hyperthyroidism and ophthalmopathy. From that second work: Together with thyroid ultrasound, orbital computed tomography, serum thyroxine and TRAb, clinical symptoms were used for diagnoses. A model of 13 V-J features distinguished ophthalmopathy from stable hyperthyroidism.

The clonotype comes from a middle-aged man with Graves disease. The sample in question was peripheral blood mononuclear cells (PBMCs), obtained at new diagnosis, from a patient treated with antithyroid drugs. The chain is built from TRBV6-1 and TRBJ2-3, with D unclear. The DNA end is a closer match to TRBJ1-1, so the J assignment may be wrong. Here the CDR3 DNA reads TGTGCCAGCAGCCCAATCTTTTCGATAGAAGCTTTCTTT. Protein sequence: CASSPIFSIEAFF.